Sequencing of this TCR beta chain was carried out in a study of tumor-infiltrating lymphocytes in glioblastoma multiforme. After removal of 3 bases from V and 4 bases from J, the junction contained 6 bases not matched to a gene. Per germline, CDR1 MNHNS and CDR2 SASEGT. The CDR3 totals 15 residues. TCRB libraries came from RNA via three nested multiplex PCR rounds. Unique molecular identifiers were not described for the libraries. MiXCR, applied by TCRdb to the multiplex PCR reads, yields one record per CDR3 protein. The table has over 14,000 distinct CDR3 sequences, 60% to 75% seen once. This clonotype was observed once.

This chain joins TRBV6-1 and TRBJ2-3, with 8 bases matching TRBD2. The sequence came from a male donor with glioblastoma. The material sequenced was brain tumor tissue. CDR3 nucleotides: TGTGCCAGCAGTGAGCGCAGCGGGAGACCAGATACGCAGTATTTT. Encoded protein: CASSERSGRPDTQYF.